Listed below are T cell receptor beta chains from one sample, sequenced in a study of T-cell reconstitution after alpha-beta-depleted transplantation in children. TCRdb fed the PCR reads into MiXCR, producing one record per CDR3 protein. The sample contains some 550,000 distinct CDR3 sequences, around 19% of which appear only once. The sample was PBMCs from the stem cell graft donor, taken from the stem cell graft. The receptors here all came from a human donor who donated a stem cell graft to a child with acute lymphoblastic leukemia. CDR3s include the opening cysteine and the closing phenylalanine or tryptophan. The D gene is left open where the match is weak. Some rows have no size entry. The others give once, few or many, or a class for an expanded clone.

clone_size: few; d_call: NA; j_call: TRBJ1-4; v_call: TRBV27; cdr3_aa: CASSSKWWEKLFF; cdr3_nt: TGTGCCAGCAGCTCTAAGTGGTGGGAAAAACTGTTTTTT
clone_size: NA; d_call: TRBD2; j_call: TRBJ2-1; v_call: TRBV30; cdr3_aa: CAWGLVFNEQFF; cdr3_nt: TGTGCCTGGGGACTAGTCTTCAATGAGCAGTTCTTC
clone_size: NA; d_call: TRBD1; j_call: TRBJ1-1; v_call: TRBV7-9; cdr3_aa: CASSHRGVRGIEAFF; cdr3_nt: TGTGCCAGCAGCCACAGGGGGGTACGAGGCATTGAAGCTTTCTTT
clone_size: few; d_call: TRBD1; j_call: TRBJ2-7; v_call: TRBV5-1; cdr3_aa: CASSLDGTAISYEQYF; cdr3_nt: TGCGCCAGCAGTCTCGACGGGACAGCGATCTCCTACGAGCAGTACTTC
clone_size: NA; d_call: TRBD1; j_call: TRBJ2-7; v_call: TRBV5-1; cdr3_aa: CASSLVSGTGLYEQYF; cdr3_nt: TGCGCCAGCAGCTTGGTATCCGGGACAGGCCTTTACGAGCAGTACTTC
clone_size: few; d_call: NA; j_call: TRBJ2-1; v_call: TRBV20-1; cdr3_aa: CSAVGTRRGDEQFF; cdr3_nt: TGCAGTGCTGTAGGGACACGACGAGGGGATGAGCAGTTCTTC
clone_size: NA; d_call: NA; j_call: TRBJ2-4; v_call: TRBV18; cdr3_aa: CASSAQGNKNIQYF; cdr3_nt: TGTGCCAGCTCAGCCCAGGGGAACAAAAACATTCAGTACTTC
clone_size: NA; d_call: NA; j_call: TRBJ2-1; v_call: TRBV27; cdr3_aa: CASSSQARDVYNEQFF; cdr3_nt: TGTGCCAGCAGTTCCCAGGCCCGGGACGTCTACAATGAGCAGTTCTTC
clone_size: few; d_call: NA; j_call: TRBJ2-7; v_call: TRBV29-1; cdr3_aa: CSVSGGTYEQYF; cdr3_nt: TGCAGCGTTTCTGGGGGGACCTACGAGCAGTACTTC
clone_size: NA; d_call: NA; j_call: TRBJ2-7; v_call: TRBV12-3/TRBV12-4; cdr3_aa: CASRPSGLYEQYF; cdr3_nt: TGTGCCAGCAGGCCCTCGGGGCTCTACGAGCAGTACTTC
clone_size: few; d_call: NA; j_call: TRBJ2-2; v_call: TRBV2; cdr3_aa: CASRVVTGELFF; cdr3_nt: TGTGCCAGCAGGGTAGTCACCGGGGAGCTGTTTTTT
clone_size: few; d_call: NA; j_call: TRBJ2-7; v_call: TRBV7-9; cdr3_aa: CASSILDGPGYEQYF; cdr3_nt: TGTGCCAGCAGCATTCTGGACGGCCCTGGGTACGAGCAGTACTTC